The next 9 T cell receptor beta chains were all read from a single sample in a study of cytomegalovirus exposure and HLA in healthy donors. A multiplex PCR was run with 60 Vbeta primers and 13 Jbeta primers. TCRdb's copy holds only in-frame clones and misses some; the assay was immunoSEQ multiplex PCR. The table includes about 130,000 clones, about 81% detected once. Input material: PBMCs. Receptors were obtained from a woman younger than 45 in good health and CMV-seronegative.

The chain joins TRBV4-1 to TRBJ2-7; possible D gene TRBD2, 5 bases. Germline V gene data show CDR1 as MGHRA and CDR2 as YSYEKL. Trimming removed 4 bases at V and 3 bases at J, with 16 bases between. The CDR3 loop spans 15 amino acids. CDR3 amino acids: CASSLAGSRGYEQYF. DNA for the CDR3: TGCGCCAGCAGCCTCGCTGGGAGCCGGGGCTACGAGCAGTACTTC.

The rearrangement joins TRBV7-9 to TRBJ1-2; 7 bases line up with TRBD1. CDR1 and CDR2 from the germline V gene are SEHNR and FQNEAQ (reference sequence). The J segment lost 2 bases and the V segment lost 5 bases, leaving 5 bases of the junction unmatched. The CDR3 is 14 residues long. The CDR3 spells CASSLTGLNYGYTF. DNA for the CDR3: TGTGCCAGCAGCCTGACAGGGCTCAACTATGGCTACACCTTC.

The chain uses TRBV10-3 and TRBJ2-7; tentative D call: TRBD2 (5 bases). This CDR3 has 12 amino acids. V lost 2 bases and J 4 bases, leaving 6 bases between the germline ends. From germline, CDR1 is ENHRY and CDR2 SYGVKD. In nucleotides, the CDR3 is TGTGCCATCAGTGAGCCGGGGTACGAGCAGTACTTC. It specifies CAISEPGYEQYF.

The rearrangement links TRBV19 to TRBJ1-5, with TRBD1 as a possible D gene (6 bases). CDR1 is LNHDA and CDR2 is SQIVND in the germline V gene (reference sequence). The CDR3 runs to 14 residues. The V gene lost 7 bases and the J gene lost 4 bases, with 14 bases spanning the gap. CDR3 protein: CASTPGVWNQPQHF. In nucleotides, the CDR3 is TGTGCCAGTACCCCAGGGGTTTGGAATCAGCCCCAGCATTTT.

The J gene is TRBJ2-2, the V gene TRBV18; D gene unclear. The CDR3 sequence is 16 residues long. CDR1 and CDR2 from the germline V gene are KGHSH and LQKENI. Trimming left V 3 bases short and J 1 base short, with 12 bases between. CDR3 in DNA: TGTGCCAGCTCACCCCTAACTACCTTGAACACCGGGGAGCTGTTTTTT. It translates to CASSPLTTLNTGELFF.

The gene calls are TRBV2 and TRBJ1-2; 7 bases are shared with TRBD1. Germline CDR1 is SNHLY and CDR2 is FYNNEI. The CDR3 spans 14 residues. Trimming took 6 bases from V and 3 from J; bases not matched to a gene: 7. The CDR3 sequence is CASSARQGDYGYTF. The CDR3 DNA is TGTGCCAGCAGCGCCCGACAGGGAGACTATGGCTACACCTTC. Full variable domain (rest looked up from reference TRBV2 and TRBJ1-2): EPEVTQTPSHQVTQMGQEVILRCVPISNHLYFYWYRQILGQKVEFLVSFYNNEISEKSEIFDDQFSVERPDGSNFTLKIRSTKLEDSAMYFCASSARQGDYGYTFGSGTRLTVV.

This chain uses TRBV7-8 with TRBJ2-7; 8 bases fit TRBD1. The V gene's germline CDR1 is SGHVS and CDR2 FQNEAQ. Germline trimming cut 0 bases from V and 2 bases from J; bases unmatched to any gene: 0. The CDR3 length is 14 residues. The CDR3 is CASSLAGQAYEQYF. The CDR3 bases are TGTGCCAGCAGCTTAGCGGGACAGGCCTACGAGCAGTACTTC.

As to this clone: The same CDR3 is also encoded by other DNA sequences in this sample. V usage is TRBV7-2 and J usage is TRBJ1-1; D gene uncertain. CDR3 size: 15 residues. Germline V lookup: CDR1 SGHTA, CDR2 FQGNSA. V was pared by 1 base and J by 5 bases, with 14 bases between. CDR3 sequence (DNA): TGTGCCAGCAGCTTAGGGCGGGGTTGGGATACTGAAGCTTTCTTT. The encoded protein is CASSLGRGWDTEAFF. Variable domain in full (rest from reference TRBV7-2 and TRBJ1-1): GAGVSQSPSNKVTEKGKDVELRCDPISGHTALYWYRQSLGQGLEFLIYFQGNSAPDKSGLPSDRFSAERTGGSVSTLTIQRTQQEDSAVYLCASSLGRGWDTEAFFGQGTRLTVV.

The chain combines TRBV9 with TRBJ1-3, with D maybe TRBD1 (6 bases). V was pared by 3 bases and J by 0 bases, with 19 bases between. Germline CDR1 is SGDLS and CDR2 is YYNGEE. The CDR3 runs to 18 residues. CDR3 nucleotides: TGTGCCAGCAGCGAACACACAGAACAGGGAAGCTCTGGAAACACCATATATTTT. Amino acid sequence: CASSEHTEQGSSGNTIYF.